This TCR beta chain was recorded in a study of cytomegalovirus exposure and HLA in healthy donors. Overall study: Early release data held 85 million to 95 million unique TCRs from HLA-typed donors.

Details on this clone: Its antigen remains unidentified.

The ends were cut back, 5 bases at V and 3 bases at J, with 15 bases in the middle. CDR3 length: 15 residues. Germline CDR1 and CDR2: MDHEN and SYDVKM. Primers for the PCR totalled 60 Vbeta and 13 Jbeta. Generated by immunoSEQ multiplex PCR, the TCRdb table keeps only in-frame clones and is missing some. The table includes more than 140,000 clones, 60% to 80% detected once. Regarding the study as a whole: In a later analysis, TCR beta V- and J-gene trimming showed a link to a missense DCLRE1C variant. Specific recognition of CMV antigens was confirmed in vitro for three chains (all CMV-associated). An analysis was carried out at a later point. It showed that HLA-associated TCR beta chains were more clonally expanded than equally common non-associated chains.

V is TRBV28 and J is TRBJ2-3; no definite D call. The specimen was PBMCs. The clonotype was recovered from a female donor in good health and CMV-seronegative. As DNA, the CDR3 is TGTGCCAGCAGTCCCCCCCTGGGCAATACAGATACGCAGTATTTT. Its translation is CASSPPLGNTDTQYF.